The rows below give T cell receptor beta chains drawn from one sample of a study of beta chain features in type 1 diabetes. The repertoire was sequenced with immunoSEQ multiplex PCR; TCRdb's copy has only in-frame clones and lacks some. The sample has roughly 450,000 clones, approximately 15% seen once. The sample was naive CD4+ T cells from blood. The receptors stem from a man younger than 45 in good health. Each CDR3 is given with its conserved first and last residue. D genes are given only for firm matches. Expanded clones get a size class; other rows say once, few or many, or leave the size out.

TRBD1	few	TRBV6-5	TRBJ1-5	CASSAEGAVQPQHF	TGTGCCAGCAGCGCCGAGGGGGCGGTTCAGCCCCAGCATTTT
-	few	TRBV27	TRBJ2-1	CASSLWVTATNYNEQFF	TGTGCCAGCAGTTTATGGGTGACGGCAACGAACTACAATGAGCAGTTCTTC
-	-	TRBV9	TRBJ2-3	CASSVGAPDTQYF	TGTGCCAGCAGCGTAGGAGCCCCAGATACGCAGTATTTT
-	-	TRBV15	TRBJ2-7	CATSRDLGVQMPYEQYF	TGTGCCACCAGCAGAGATTTGGGGGTGCAGATGCCCTACGAGCAGTACTTC
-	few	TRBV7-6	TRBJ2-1	CASSLRRQSSYNEQFF	TGTGCCAGCAGCTTAAGGCGACAGTCGTCCTACAATGAGCAGTTCTTC
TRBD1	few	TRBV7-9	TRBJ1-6	CASSFSGGAPLHF	TGTGCCAGCAGCTTTTCAGGGGGGGCACCCCTCCACTTT
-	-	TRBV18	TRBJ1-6	CASSQLREENSPLHF	TGTGCCAGTTCACAGCTCAGGGAGGAGAATTCACCCCTCCACTTT
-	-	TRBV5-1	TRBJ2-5	CASSLALGRWETQYF	TGCGCCAGCAGCTTGGCCTTAGGGCGTTGGGAGACCCAGTACTTC
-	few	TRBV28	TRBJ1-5	CASDRGFSNQPQHF	TGTGCCTCTGATCGGGGATTTAGCAATCAGCCCCAGCATTTT
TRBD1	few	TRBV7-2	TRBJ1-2	CASSLGGTAANYGYTF	TGTGCCAGCAGCTTGGGCGGGACAGCAGCCAACTATGGCTACACCTTC
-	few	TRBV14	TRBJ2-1	CASSQTRRGRAYNEQFF	TGTGCCAGCAGCCAAACTCGGAGGGGGAGAGCTTACAATGAGCAGTTCTTC
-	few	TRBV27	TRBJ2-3	CASSLGGTQYF	TGTGCCAGCAGTTTGGGTGGTACGCAGTATTTT
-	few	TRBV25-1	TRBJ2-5	CASSESGAGRETQYF	TGTGCCAGCAGTGAATCGGGCGCCGGCCGGGAGACCCAGTACTTC
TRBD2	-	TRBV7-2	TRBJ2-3	CASSQWRTSGGAADTQYF	TGTGCCAGCAGCCAATGGAGGACTAGCGGGGGGGCAGCGGATACGCAGTATTTT
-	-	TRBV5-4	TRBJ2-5	CASSLEPRETQYF	TGTGCCAGCAGCTTGGAGCCGCGGGAGACCCAGTACTTC
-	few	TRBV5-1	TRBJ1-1	CASSFNPSGMNTEAFF	TGCGCCAGCAGCTTCAACCCTTCAGGGATGAACACTGAAGCTTTCTTT
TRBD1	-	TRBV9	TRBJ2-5	CASSMSGTGIQETQYF	TGTGCCAGCAGCATGTCCGGGACAGGCATTCAAGAGACCCAGTACTTC
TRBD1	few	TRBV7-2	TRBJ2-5	CASSPPGQTLRKTQYF	TGTGCCAGCAGCCCGCCGGGACAGACCTTAAGGAAGACCCAGTACTTC